This TCR beta chain was observed in a study of siplizumab effects on memory and regulatory T cells. Naive, memory, effector memory and TEMRA subsets, all unstimulated, were sequenced in three donor pairs. Study results and limitations: Memory cells seemed less diverse than naive T cells, which also seemed major contributors to the alloresponse. In controls, under 30% of mappable alloreactive CD4+ clones were Treg-derived on average, versus roughly 63% with siplizumab. Roughly 80-97% of proliferating CD4+ or CD8+ clones lacked an assignable naive or memory phenotype.

Comments on this clone: Antigen: not known.

Germline V gives CDR1 MGHRA, CDR2 YSYEKL. V lost 2 bases to trimming and J lost 5 bases, with 12 bases between them. The CDR3 is made up of 14 amino acids. The table came from immunoSEQ multiplex PCR; TCRdb's copy has only in-frame clones and leaves some out. Of roughly 100,000 clones listed, 96% were seen once; the top ten hold 0.031%. J is TRBJ2-5 and V is TRBV4-1; D might be TRBD1 (6 bases). The specimen was naive CD4+ T cells sorted from blood. The source of this sequence is a human donor in good health. The CDR3 reads CASSQTGSSETQYF. The CDR3 nucleotides read TGCGCCAGCAGCCAAACAGGGTCGTCGGAGACCCAGTACTTC.